A selection of T cell receptor beta chains follows, all from one sample in a study of PD-1 blockade in classical Hodgkin lymphoma. Sequenced by immunoSEQ multiplex PCR; TCRdb stores in-frame clones only, minus some. Of around 93,000 clones listed, 78% are singletons. The input for sequencing was peripheral blood mononuclear cells (PBMCs), taken before the fourth cycle of nivolumab. These receptor sequences come from a human donor with classical Hodgkin lymphoma. Each CDR3 is given with its conserved first and last residue. A D gene is named only where the DNA matches it firmly. Clone size is not always given. Where it is, it says once, few, many or a class for expanded clones.

>-|TRBV19|once|TRBJ2-3
CASSMRWRTDTQYF
TGTGCCAGTAGTATGAGGTGGCGCACAGATACGCAGTATTTT
>-|TRBV6-6|-|TRBJ2-7
CASSYKTASYDEQYF
TGTGCCAGCAGTTACAAGACAGCCTCCTACGATGAGCAGTACTTC
>-|TRBV6-5|-|TRBJ2-5
CASSYSSPLGGETQYF
TGTGCCAGCAGTTACTCGAGCCCCTTGGGTGGGGAGACCCAGTACTTC
>-|TRBV7-9|-|TRBJ1-1
CASSPWGGDTEAFF
TGTGCCAGCAGCCCCTGGGGGGGGGACACTGAAGCTTTCTTT
>-|TRBV2|few|TRBJ1-2
CASSEEQGDGYTF
TGTGCCAGCAGTGAAGAACAGGGAGATGGCTACACCTTC
>TRBD1|TRBV10-3|few|TRBJ2-5
CAISDRQGAVSYQETQYF
TGTGCCATCAGTGACAGGCAGGGGGCTGTCTCCTACCAAGAGACCCAGTACTTC
>-|TRBV5-4|-|TRBJ2-7
CASSEGTFTYEQYF
TGTGCCAGCAGCGAAGGGACTTTCACCTACGAGCAGTACTTC
>-|TRBV7-9|-|TRBJ2-7
CASSSFQLVLSSYEQYF
TGTGCCAGCAGCTCATTTCAACTTGTACTCAGCTCCTACGAGCAGTACTTC
>-|TRBV19|few|TRBJ2-3
CASSPGLLDTQYF
TGTGCCAGTAGTCCCGGACTTTTAGATACGCAGTATTTT
>-|TRBV5-1|-|TRBJ2-3
CASSPGGRSPDTQYF
TGCGCCAGCAGCCCCGGTGGTAGGAGTCCAGATACGCAGTATTTT
>-|TRBV11-2|-|TRBJ2-5
CASSLGSEGTQYF
TGTGCCAGCAGCTTAGGTAGCGAGGGGACCCAGTACTTC
>-|TRBV7-9|-|TRBJ1-2
CASSWDKSYGYTF
TGCGCCAGCAGCTGGGACAAGTCCTATGGCTACACCTTC
>-|TRBV30|-|TRBJ2-7
CAWSVSGGTVIYEQYF
TGTGCCTGGAGTGTATCTGGGGGGACAGTAATCTACGAGCAGTACTTC
>-|TRBV7-6|-|TRBJ2-3
CASSLGAGRTQYF
TGTGCCAGCAGCTTAGGGGCCGGGCGTACGCAGTATTTT
>-|TRBV6-5|-|TRBJ1-1
CASSGDGEMNTEAFF
TGTGCCAGCAGTGGGGACGGAGAGATGAACACTGAAGCTTTCTTT
>TRBD1|TRBV6-6|-|TRBJ2-7
CASSFGTGVEQYF
TGTGCCAGCAGTTTTGGGACAGGGGTCGAGCAGTACTTC
>TRBD1|TRBV27|-|TRBJ2-7
CASSKRQGYYYEQYF
TGTGCCAGCAGTAAACGACAGGGTTATTACTACGAGCAGTACTTC
>TRBD2|TRBV11-1|-|TRBJ2-1
CASSLGLADYNEQFF
TGTGCCAGCAGCTTAGGACTAGCGGACTACAATGAGCAGTTCTTC
>-|TRBV2|-|TRBJ2-1
CASSPYGEQFF
TGTGCCAGCTCGCCGTATGGTGAGCAGTTCTTC
>-|TRBV5-1|-|TRBJ1-2
CASSRGPDYGYTF
TGCGCCAGCAGCCGAGGCCCTGACTATGGCTACACCTTC
>TRBD2|TRBV6-5|-|TRBJ2-5
CASSFPSGGQETQYF
TGTGCCAGCAGTTTCCCTAGCGGGGGGCAAGAGACCCAGTACTTC
>-|TRBV19|-|TRBJ1-1
CASSHGVGEITEAFF
TGTGCCAGTTCACATGGGGTAGGTGAGATCACTGAAGCTTTCTTT
>TRBD2|TRBV11-2|-|TRBJ2-2
CASNLPQRGTGELFF
TGTGCCAGCAATCTCCCCCAGCGGGGAACCGGGGAGCTGTTTTTT
>-|TRBV7-2|-|TRBJ2-4
CASSLQSWDIQYF
TGTGCCAGCAGCCTTCAATCCTGGGACATTCAGTACTTC
>-|TRBV9|-|TRBJ2-3
CASSVARLADTQYF
TGTGCCAGCAGCGTAGCTAGGTTAGCGGATACGCAGTATTTT
>TRBD1|TRBV29-1|-|TRBJ1-2
CSVGGGSGYTF
TGCAGCGTTGGAGGGGGCTCTGGCTACACCTTC
>-|TRBV6-6|-|TRBJ2-3
CASSYRAAVITDTQYF
TGTGCCAGCAGTTACAGGGCGGCGGTCATAACAGATACGCAGTATTTT
>TRBD2|TRBV30|-|TRBJ2-5
CAWSVFYSRGLAGFEETQYF
TGTGCCTGGAGTGTATTCTACAGTCGCGGGCTAGCGGGATTTGAAGAGACCCAGTACTTC
>TRBD2|TRBV7-3|-|TRBJ2-1
CASSLSRGAYNEQFF
TGTGCCAGCAGCTTATCGCGGGGGGCCTACAATGAGCAGTTCTTC
>TRBD2|TRBV9|-|TRBJ2-1
CASSPGGANEQFF
TGTGCCAGCAGCCCCGGGGGGGCCAATGAGCAGTTCTTC
>-|TRBV5-6|-|TRBJ2-7
CASSLGPGTLPYEQYF
TGTGCCAGCAGCCTTGGCCCGGGGACATTACCCTACGAGCAGTACTTC
>-|TRBV18|-|TRBJ1-2
CASSPLGGFQYGYTF
TGTGCCAGCTCACCACTCGGGGGGTTTCAGTATGGCTACACCTTC
>-|TRBV28|-|TRBJ1-2
CASRTPSRVWGYTF
TGTGCCAGCAGAACTCCGTCGAGGGTGTGGGGCTACACCTTC
>-|TRBV19|-|TRBJ1-2
CASSIEGDTGYTF
TGTGCCAGTAGTATAGAAGGAGATACTGGCTACACCTTC
>-|TRBV10-3|-|TRBJ2-7
CATGTGYEQYF
TGTGCCACTGGGACGGGCTACGAGCAGTACTTC
>-|TRBV6-1|-|TRBJ2-7
CASSGRQQFAYEQYF
TGTGCCAGCAGTGGAAGACAGCAGTTTGCCTACGAGCAGTACTTC
>TRBD1|TRBV6-5|-|TRBJ2-4
CASSSGQGGRNIQYF
TGTGCCAGCAGTTCCGGACAGGGCGGAAGAAACATTCAGTACTTC
>-|TRBV5-4|-|TRBJ2-5
CASSLALAQETQYF
TGTGCCAGCAGCTTGGCCCTAGCGCAAGAGACCCAGTACTTC
>TRBD2|TRBV7-7|-|TRBJ2-5
CASSLEASGGLQYF
TGTGCTAGCAGCTTAGAAGCTAGCGGGGGGCTCCAGTACTTC
>-|TRBV6-5|-|TRBJ1-5
CASSYRTGNQPQHF
TGTGCCAGCAGTTATCGGACCGGGAATCAGCCCCAGCATTTT
>-|TRBV4-3|-|TRBJ2-7
CASSQYRDSSYEQYF
TGCGCCAGCAGCCAATACCGGGATAGCTCCTACGAGCAGTACTTC
>-|TRBV2|-|TRBJ1-5
CASSDGHSNQPQHF
TGTGCCAGCAGTGACGGTCATAGCAATCAGCCCCAGCATTTT
>-|TRBV5-1|-|TRBJ2-1
CASSLGGYFGDEQFF
TGCGCCAGCAGCTTAGGGGGTTACTTCGGCGATGAGCAGTTCTTC